This TCR beta chain was documented in a study of OX40 agonist ivuxolimab in advanced cancers. For the study at large: Dose-escalation patients suffered from hepatocellular carcinoma, melanoma, renal cell or head and neck cancer. The study reported partial responses in three patients: one hepatocellular carcinoma, two cutaneous melanoma. Study-wide findings and caveats: At 0.1 to 3.0 mg/kg, clonal expansion of CD4+ and CD8+ blood T cells had occurred by week 6. Clonal expansion was among the lowest in partial responders at 0.1-3.0 mg/kg, especially CD8+.

Clones were read by immunoSEQ multiplex PCR, and TCRdb kept only the in-frame ones, dropping some. This table has thousands of clones, approximately 72% appearing once. V gave up 4 bases and J gave up 0 bases, with 8 bases separating them. This CDR3 comprises 14 residues. Germline V gene data show CDR1 as SGHRS and CDR2 as YFSETQ. On this clone: Its antigen remains unidentified.

This specimen was CD4+ or CD8+ T cells sorted from blood, taken in a trial of the OX40 agonist ivuxolimab. This sequence joins TRBV5-1 and TRBJ1-5, with D hard to call. This sequence originates from an adult with an advanced solid tumor such as melanoma, head and neck, liver or kidney cancer. CDR3 sequence (DNA): TGCGCCAGCAGCGACGGGGATAGCAATCAGCCCCAGCATTTT. It is translated as CASSDGDSNQPQHF.